This T cell receptor (beta chain) comes out of a study of shared clonotypes between healthy human individuals. Study details: Those who served as donors were a couple of women and a few men between the ages of 18 and 49.

This clone was recorded once. Its antigen remains unidentified. General study results and limits: Naive subsets typically showed greater estimated richness than memory subsets.

Per the germline V gene, CDR1 is SGHTS and CDR2 is YDEGEE. Trimming removed 1 base at V and 0 bases at J, with 13 bases between. The CDR3 totals 17 residues. Evenly divided among several immunoSEQ plates was the genomic DNA of each subset. Method: immunoSEQ multiplex PCR; TCRdb's copy keeps in-frame clones and lacks some. The data hold more than 900,000 clones, with around 78% observed a single time. The V call is TRBV5-8, the J call TRBJ1-4; unclear D gene. The receptor was isolated from a man between 18 and 35 years old in good health. Some clones in this sample may be carry-over from other donors' samples. The specimen was memory CD4+ T cells from PBMCs. This sample's subset: CD45RA-negative fraction. CDR3 in amino acids: CASSLWVTSATNEKLFF. The CDR3 nucleotides read TGTGCCAGCAGCTTGTGGGTGACCTCCGCAACTAATGAAAAACTGTTTTTT.